Following are 29 T cell receptor beta chains from one sample sequenced in a study of blood T cell repertoires in COVID-19. Using immunoSEQ multiplex PCR, the repertoire was profiled, and TCRdb retains in-frame clones only, with some absent. The table lists around 320,000 clones, roughly nine tenths of them singletons. The sample consisted of PBMCs or T cells enriched from blood (not recorded which). Receptors were obtained from a woman aged 50 to 60 who had been exposed to COVID-19.

This chain joins TRBV27 and TRBJ2-2, with a possible D match to TRBD2 (5 bases). This CDR3 is 12 amino acids long. Germline V lookup: CDR1 MNHEY, CDR2 SMNVEV (reference sequence). Trimming shortened V by 5 bases and J by 6 bases, and 7 bases separated the two germline ends. CDR3 coding DNA: TGTGCCAGCAGTGCTAGCTCCGGGGAGCTGTTTTTT. Protein sequence: CASSASSGELFF.

This sequence joins TRBV18 and TRBJ1-2; 8 bases line up with TRBD1. CDR1 KGHSH and CDR2 LQKENI come from the germline V gene. The J segment lost 4 bases and the V segment lost 6 bases, leaving 13 bases of the junction unmatched. The CDR3 has 16 amino acids. The DNA for the CDR3 is TGTGCCAGCTCCTATCAGACAGGGGTCCCAATCTATGGCTACACCTTC. Residues: CASSYQTGVPIYGYTF.

The chain couples TRBV30 to TRBJ2-7; D is possibly TRBD2 (5 bases). CDR3 size: 14 residues. Per germline, CDR1 GTSNPN and CDR2 SVGIG (reference sequence). The ends were cut back, 8 bases at V and 6 bases at J, with 23 bases in the middle. CDR3 nucleotides: TGTGCCGTAACCCCGACAATTAATCGGGGCGAGCAGTACTTC. Translation: CAVTPTINRGEQYF.

The chain uses TRBV4-1 and TRBJ1-4; 9 bases agree with TRBD1. V lost 3 bases to trimming and J lost 8 bases; unmatched junction nucleotides: 7. Germline V lookup: CDR1 MGHRA, CDR2 YSYEKL. The length of the CDR3 is 15 residues. The CDR3 DNA follows: TGCGCCAGCAGCCATACGGGACAGGGAGAAGAAAAACTGTTTTTT. It encodes CASSHTGQGEEKLFF.

The chain recombines TRBV14 with TRBJ2-6, with TRBD1 identical over 9 bases. Germline CDR1 and CDR2: SGHDN and FVKESK. The CDR3 is made up of 18 amino acids. Trimming removed 3 bases from V and 3 bases from J; junction bases left unmatched: 9. This chain's CDR3 is CASSHLGQGGSGANVLTF. CDR3 bases: TGTGCCAGCAGCCACTTGGGACAGGGCGGTAGTGGGGCCAACGTCCTGACTTTC.

The chain employs TRBV2 and TRBJ1-5; D might be TRBD1 (5 bases). V was pared by 1 base and J by 1 base, with 8 bases between. Germline V lookup: CDR1 SNHLY, CDR2 FYNNEI. The CDR3 runs to 15 residues. The CDR3 region has the DNA TGTGCCAGCAGTGAAGGGACATTAAGCAATCAGCCCCAGCATTTT. It is translated as CASSEGTLSNQPQHF.

The chain is built from TRBV27 and TRBJ2-7; the D gene is possibly TRBD1 (5 bases). CDR1 MNHEY and CDR2 SMNVEV come from the germline V gene (reference sequence). There are 13 residues in the CDR3. V was shortened by 2 bases and J by 11 bases, with 16 bases between the two germline ends. This chain's CDR3 is CASSLLDRTEEYF. In nucleotides, the CDR3 is TGTGCCAGCAGTTTACTTGACAGAACAGAGGAGTACTTC.

The chain joins TRBV28 to TRBJ1-2; 7 bases are a match to TRBD1. The junction had 25 bases not matched to a gene; V was cut back by 2 bases and J by 4 bases. The germline CDR1 and CDR2 sequences are MDHEN and SYDVKM. CDR3 length: 21 residues. CDR3 coding DNA: TGTGCCAGCAGTTTAGGGGCGTACACTTTTACGGAAAAGACAGGGACCTATGGCTACACCTTC. It specifies CASSLGAYTFTEKTGTYGYTF.

The chain links TRBV28 to TRBJ2-1; 10 bases are a match to TRBD2. This CDR3 region has 15 residues. Germline V gene sequence: CDR1 MDHEN, CDR2 SYDVKM. Trimming at V came to 3 bases and at J to 5 bases, leaving 4 bases not matched to a gene. The CDR3 protein is CASSFRLAGNNEQFF. The CDR3 coding sequence is TGTGCCAGCAGTTTCCGACTAGCGGGCAACAATGAGCAGTTCTTC.

The CDR3 spells CASNRQANTEAFF. Here the CDR3 DNA reads TGTGCCAGCAACCGACAGGCCAACACTGAAGCTTTCTTT. J is TRBJ1-1 and V is TRBV7-2; D may be TRBD1 (6 bases). Germline loops: CDR1 SGHTA, CDR2 FQGNSA. The germline V and J ends were trimmed by 7 bases and 2 bases, with 11 bases remaining between them. The length of the CDR3 is 13 residues.

This chain joins TRBV6-4 and TRBJ1-1; 11 bases map to TRBD1. Germline V gives CDR1 MRHNA, CDR2 SNTAGT. This CDR3 comprises 14 residues. The junction had 3 bases not matched to a gene; V was cut back by 6 bases and J by 3 bases. CDR3 protein: CASSRDRGDTEAFF. DNA for the CDR3: TGTGCCAGCAGCAGGGACAGGGGGGACACTGAAGCTTTCTTT.

The gene calls are TRBV3-1 (or the pseudogene TRBV3-2) and TRBJ1-2; 9 bases fit TRBD1. V dropped 4 bases and J dropped 6; count of bases not matched to a gene: 3. The germline CDR1 and CDR2 sequences are LGHDT and YNNKEL (reference sequence). This CDR3 has 13 residues. Here the CDR3 DNA reads TGTGCCAGCAGCCTCGGGACAGGGAATGGCTACACCTTC. Protein: CASSLGTGNGYTF.

The V call is TRBV4-1, the J call TRBJ2-1; a weak D match, TRBD1 (6 bases). The CDR3 length is 15 residues. The germline V gene encodes CDR1 MGHRA and CDR2 YSYEKL. Trimming pared 1 base from V and 13 bases from J, leaving 20 bases between. CDR3 amino acids: CASSQVGAQDRYQFF. CDR3 DNA sequence: TGCGCCAGCAGCCAAGTAGGGGCCCAGGACAGATATCAGTTCTTC.

The CDR3 nucleotides read TGTGCCAGCAGCCAAAAACAGGGGGCTTTGGGTCAGCCCCAGCATTTT. Translating it yields CASSQKQGALGQPQHF. This chain links TRBV7-8 with TRBJ1-5; 9 bases map to TRBD1. The ends lost 5 bases at V and 6 bases at J; junction bases unmatched: 11. CDR3 length equals 16 residues. Germline lookup yields CDR1 SGHVS and CDR2 FQNEAQ. The full variable domain, with the rest looked up from reference TRBV7-8 and TRBJ1-5, is GAGVSQSPRYKVAKRGQDVALRCDPISGHVSLFWYQQALGQGPEFLTYFQNEAQLDKSGLPSDRFFAERPEGSVSTLKIQRTQQEDSAVYLCASSQKQGALGQPQHFGDGTRLSIL.

This clone was counted once. The V call is TRBV11-2, the J call TRBJ2-1; 7 nucleotides agree with TRBD2. CDR3 length: 15 amino acids. Germline CDR1 reads SGHAT; CDR2 reads FQNNGV. The V gene end was trimmed by 10 bases and the J gene end by 3 bases; junction bases not matched to a gene: 12. The DNA of the CDR3 is TGTGCCACCAAAAACGGGCGGGGGAGCTACAATGAGCAGTTCTTC. Translating gives CATKNGRGSYNEQFF.

The sample holds a few counts of this clone. The CDR3 loop reads CASSQSRIRDSRPNVRSEQYF. The CDR3 DNA follows: TGTGCCAGCAGCCAATCACGTATCCGGGACAGCCGACCCAACGTCCGGTCCGAGCAGTACTTC. The chain combines TRBV3-1 (or the pseudogene TRBV3-2) with TRBJ2-7, with TRBD1 matching over 7 bases. Germline loops: CDR1 LGHDT, CDR2 YNNKEL (reference sequence). The CDR3 is 21 residues long. V shed 2 bases, J shed 6 bases, and the junction held 28 bases outside the gene matches.

The rearrangement joins TRBV11-3 to TRBJ2-6; D is possibly TRBD2 (6 bases). V was trimmed by 1 base and J by 2 bases, leaving 6 bases between them. This CDR3 contains 15 residues. Germline V gene lookup returns CDR1 SGHNT and CDR2 YENEEA. In DNA form, the CDR3 reads TGTGCCAGCAGCTTAGCGGGGGCTGGGGCCAACGTCCTGACTTTC. It translates to CASSLAGAGANVLTF.

CDR3 sequence reads: CASSSGTGSYNEQFF. The CDR3 bases are TGCGCCAGCAGCTCTGGGACAGGATCATACAATGAGCAGTTCTTC. The chain uses TRBV5-1 and TRBJ2-1; the match to TRBD1 covers 8 bases. Unmatched junction bases numbered 6, after V lost 3 bases and J lost 4 bases. Germline V gene data show CDR1 as SGHRS and CDR2 as YFSETQ. The CDR3 has 15 amino acids.

The chain employs TRBV28 and TRBJ1-2; 9 positions agree with TRBD1. The germline CDR1 and CDR2 sequences are MDHEN and SYDVKM. The V gene end was trimmed by 10 bases and the J gene end by 4 bases; junction bases not matched to a gene: 7. This CDR3 is built from 13 residues. CDR3 residues: CATTQGASYGYTF. CDR3 DNA: TGTGCCACAACACAGGGGGCTTCCTATGGCTACACCTTC.

The genes are TRBV4-1 and TRBJ1-1; D is perhaps TRBD1 (5 bases). V lost 0 bases, J lost 4 bases, and 15 bases lay in between. The CDR3 loop spans 16 amino acids. Germline CDR1 reads MGHRA; CDR2 reads YSYEKL. As DNA, the CDR3 is TGCGCCAGCAGCCAAGAGGGGACTGTCCCCTTCACTGAAGCTTTCTTT. Protein product: CASSQEGTVPFTEAFF.

This clone was observed a single time. V gene TRBV19 combines with J gene TRBJ1-1, with a tentative D call TRBD1 (6 bases). Germline V lookup: CDR1 LNHDA, CDR2 SQIVND (reference sequence). Trimming took off 0 bases at V and 0 bases at J, with 14 bases between the two ends. The CDR3 spans 17 residues. CDR3 coding DNA: TGTGCCAGTAGTATAGATGTTCGGGGACACTTGAACACTGAAGCTTTCTTT. This translates into CASSIDVRGHLNTEAFF.

The V call is TRBV4-1, the J call TRBJ1-5; D is unresolved. This CDR3 has 15 amino acids. Trimming shortened V by 1 base and J by 5 bases, and 12 bases separated the two germline ends. CDR1 is MGHRA and CDR2 is YSYEKL in the germline V gene. CDR3 DNA: TGCGCCAGCAGCCAAGTTGGGCAGGTCCATCAGCCCCAGCATTTT. Amino acid sequence: CASSQVGQVHQPQHF.

Worth noting for this clone: This specimen includes other DNA sequences encoding the same CDR3. J is TRBJ2-1 and V is TRBV11-2; D might be TRBD2 (5 bases). The length of the CDR3 is 13 residues. Per the germline V gene, CDR1 is SGHAT and CDR2 is FQNNGV. With 0 bases removed from V and 9 bases from J, the gap between germline ends came to 9 bases. CDR3 coding DNA: TGTGCCAGCAGCTTAGATTTAGGAGGTGAGCAGTTCTTC. It codes for CASSLDLGGEQFF.

The V and J genes are TRBV28 and TRBJ2-2; TRBD1 matches 9 bases. Looked up from germline, CDR1 is MDHEN and CDR2 is SYDVKM. The CDR3 is 17 amino acids. Losses at the gene ends were 6 bases for V and 4 bases for J; bases not matched to a gene: 12. CDR3 in amino acids: CASSPGRGTGLTGELFF. CDR3 DNA sequence: TGTGCCAGCAGCCCAGGGAGGGGGACAGGGCTCACCGGGGAGCTGTTTTTT.

The V and J genes are TRBV19 and TRBJ2-5; a possible D gene is TRBD1 (6 bases). Trimming shortened V by 5 bases and J by 1 base, and 11 bases separated the two germline ends. This CDR3 comprises 14 residues. Per germline, CDR1 LNHDA and CDR2 SQIVND (reference sequence). The CDR3 sequence: CASSPGQPQETQYF. CDR3 sequence (DNA): TGTGCCAGTAGTCCGGGACAACCCCAAGAGACCCAGTACTTC.

The chain recombines TRBV18 with TRBJ1-3; no reliable D call. Germline V CDR1 and CDR2: KGHSH, LQKENI. V shed 3 bases and J shed 0 bases, with 6 bases lying between them. The CDR3 is 14 residues long. CDR3 region: CASSPQDSGNTIYF. In nucleotides, the CDR3 is TGTGCCAGCTCACCGCAGGACTCTGGAAACACCATATATTTT. Supplemented by reference TRBV18 and TRBJ1-3, the full variable domain reads NAGVMQNPRHLVRRRGQEARLRCSPMKGHSHVYWYRQLPEEGLKFMVYLQKENIIDESGMPKERFSAEFPKEGPSILRIQQVVRGDSAAYFCASSPQDSGNTIYFGEGSWLTVV.

The chain combines TRBV6-5 with TRBJ2-4; D perhaps matches TRBD1 (5 bases). Looked up from germline, CDR1 is MNHEY and CDR2 is SVGAGI. CDR3 length: 13 amino acids. The germline V and J ends were trimmed by 6 bases and 1 base, with 7 bases remaining between them. CDR3 amino acids: CASSPGAKNIQYF. The CDR3 DNA follows: TGTGCCAGCAGCCCAGGGGCCAAAAACATTCAGTACTTC.

This clone occurred once. The CDR3 reads CASSISPGQGSSYEQYF. DNA of the CDR3: TGTGCCAGTAGTATTTCCCCGGGACAGGGGAGCTCCTACGAGCAGTACTTC. The chain joins TRBV19 to TRBJ2-7, with 10 bases matching TRBD1. The ends lost 3 bases at V and 0 bases at J; junction bases unmatched: 8. The germline V gene has CDR1 LNHDA and CDR2 SQIVND (reference sequence). The CDR3 covers 17 residues.

This clone was observed once. V gene TRBV6-4 combines with J gene TRBJ1-2, with D tentatively TRBD1 (6 bases). V was shortened by 3 bases and J by 1 base, with 12 bases between the two germline ends. The length of the CDR3 is 15 residues. The germline V gene encodes CDR1 MRHNA and CDR2 SNTAGT. The CDR3 here is CASSDATGLNYGYTF. CDR3 DNA: TGTGCCAGCAGTGATGCGACAGGACTTAACTATGGCTACACCTTC.